This TCR beta chain emerged from a study of blood T cell repertoires in COVID-19. CDR1 SGHTA and CDR2 FQGNSA come from the germline V gene. J gave up 1 base and V 5 bases, and 3 bases lay outside the gene matches. There are 14 residues in the CDR3. Sequenced by immunoSEQ multiplex PCR; TCRdb stores in-frame clones only, minus some. The sample yields tens of thousands of clones, approximately 80% seen once. The gene calls are TRBV7-2 and TRBJ1-1; 8 positions agree with TRBD1. The TCR sequence derives from a man aged 80 or over with active or convalescent COVID-19. Sequencing was done on a sample of peripheral blood. The CDR3 coding sequence is TGTGCCAGCAGCCGGGACAGGACGAACACTGAAGCTTTCTTT. Translated, it gives CASSRDRTNTEAFF. Complete variable domain (other parts from reference TRBV7-2 and TRBJ1-1): GAGVSQSPSNKVTEKGKDVELRCDPISGHTALYWYRQSLGQGLEFLIYFQGNSAPDKSGLPSDRFSAERTGGSVSTLTIQRTQQEDSAVYLCASSRDRTNTEAFFGQGTRLTVV.